The T cell receptor beta chain described here comes from a study of T cell responses to AZD1222 COVID-19 vaccine (dated by TCRdb to the early 2020s). Notes on the research overall: TCR sequencing was performed for about 250 trial participants, of whom around 210 were given two doses of AZD1222 and some 26 were given two doses of MenACWY control vaccine. Trial participants were enrolled by age into subgroups of 18-55, 56-69 and 70-plus years, and around 150, 29 and 61 TCR-sequenced participants, respectively, were included in these subgroups.

The CDR3 regions of human TCRbeta chains were subjected to immunosequencing. Regarding the original processing steps: TCRs in the repertoires were matched against a reference library of SARS-CoV-2-specific TCRs that had been generated with the MIRA antigen-specificity platform. Breadth meant the fraction of unique TCRs that were SARS-CoV-2-associated, whereas depth meant the fraction of total T cells that were SARS-CoV-2-associated. Using the MIRA data, each spike-specific TCR was mapped to the spike region that the TCR reacts to and placed in a CD4 or CD8 class. Log10-transformed breadth and depth values were compared by one-way ANOVA with Sidak's multiple comparisons tests. TCRdb stores this immuneACCESS table with in-frame sequences only. Part of the clones is absent; in the studies checked, under half of the shortfall reflects unresolved V genes, and no reason is known for the rest. V, J and clone size are those of that table, while D and trimming were read from the DNA. The sample table records about 200,000 clones; 85% to 95% of these occur just once. 0.95% to 1.1% of the sample is taken by the ten largest.

Points on this clone: The antigen it binds to is not known. Qualities for individual bases were not recorded, and no much larger clone is one base off.

Study-wide findings and limitations: The whole spike protein was spanned by vaccine-associated CD4 TCRs, and dominant responses were seen in regions 160-218 and 743-854. Conclusions about previously exposed vaccinees were limited because only six AZD1222 recipients were SARS-CoV-2 seropositive at baseline. The 56-69-year group was small, and its depth increase did not reach significance, likely because of low power. Because no day 14 peak-response samples were available, the repertoires could be characterized only after the peak T cell response. After two AZD1222 doses, both the breadth and the depth of spike-specific TCRs were significantly higher than at day 0 and than in MenACWY recipients. Most participants were white British and females outnumbered males, and the authors suggested that clonal diversity may have been underestimated. Nearly half of unique spike-specific TCRs reportedly recognized epitopes outside regions mutated in the B.1.351 and B.1.1.7 variants.

The time point label, read with the paper, signifies: about 28 days (+/-7) after the second vaccine dose. Because spike-specific TCR depth and breadth did not differ between the two schedules, AZD1222 recipients who got a second dose at roughly 4 weeks were pooled with those who got a second dose at roughly 12 weeks. Samples from vaccinated people were obtained from the UK trials COV001 and COV002, which included a single-blind randomized controlled phase 2/3 trial of AZD1222 (ChAdOx1 nCoV-19) in healthy adults. For TCRbeta chain sequencing, PBMC samples from trial participants were taken at day 0 and at day 28 after the second dose. The TCR sequence derives from an adult who received the AZD1222 COVID-19 vaccine. Sequencing used peripheral blood, obtained 28 days after the second AZD1222 dose.

The CDR3 here reads CASSYGDRGLETQYF. The DNA reads as follows: TGTGCCAGCAGTTACGGTGACAGGGGGCTTGAGACCCAGTACTTC. The chain employs TRBV6-2 or TRBV6-3 and TRBJ2-5, with 10 middle bases fitting TRBD1. Compared with germline, V lacks 2 bases and J lacks 5 bases; bases without a gene match: 5. Measured from the cysteine to the phenylalanine, the CDR3 is 15 residues long. Only the CDR3 portion is preserved as DNA: 45 bases, with reading frame beginning at the first base. The germline V gene supplies CDR1 MNHEY and CDR2 SVGEGT.